This T cell receptor beta chain appears in the sequencing data of a study of blood T cell repertoires in COVID-19. At the level of the study: The samples span acute and convalescent COVID-19 from the United States, Italy and Spain.

Assay: immunoSEQ multiplex PCR; the TCRdb copy retains only in-frame clones and omits some. Of hundreds of thousands of clones in the sample, 83% were seen once. The specimen was peripheral blood. This sequence originates from an older woman with active or convalescent COVID-19.

In DNA, the CDR3 is TGTGCCAGCAGCCAAGGGACTACCCGACGAGGGCAGTACTTC. It encodes CASSQGTTRRGQYF. The chain joins TRBV3-1 (or the pseudogene TRBV3-2) to TRBJ2-7, with D perhaps matching TRBD2 (6 bases). V was trimmed by 1 base and J by 9 bases, leaving 16 bases between them. This CDR3 is 14 amino acids long. The germline gives CDR1 LGHDT, CDR2 YNNKEL (reference sequence).